The sequence of this TCR beta chain was determined in a study of T cells in localized non-small cell lung cancer. Using immunoSEQ multiplex PCR, the repertoire was profiled, and TCRdb retains in-frame clones only, with some absent. The sample lists 35,000 to 45,000 clones, approximately 91% seen once, with approximately 2.5% in the top ten. As to this clone: What it recognizes is unknown.

Overall study results and limits: Researchers found a median approximately 55 of the top 100 tumor clones in adjacent lung. Exceeding tumor, uninvolved adjacent lung had the highest T cell clonality. There was an association of higher blood T cell density with longer overall survival.

The TCR sequence derives from an older female donor with stage I squamous cell lung carcinoma. Here the sequenced sample was peripheral blood, taken before any cancer treatment.

CDR3 region: CASSIPWGTGANTEAFF. In DNA form, the CDR3 reads TGTGCCAGCAGTATCCCGTGGGGGACAGGGGCGAACACTGAAGCTTTCTTT. The chain links TRBV2 to TRBJ1-1; 10 bases agree with TRBD1. Germline values: CDR1 SNHLY, CDR2 FYNNEI. The CDR3 totals 17 residues. Trimming at V came to 5 bases and at J to 1 base, leaving 10 bases not matched to a gene.